This TCR beta chain appears in the sequencing data of a study of sequential checkpoint blockade in melanoma (dated by TCRdb to 2018 to 2020). In the study overall: Using 1:1 randomization, the trial assigned patients either to first-line nivolumab followed by ipilimumab (arm A) or to ipilimumab followed by nivolumab (arm B). Maintenance nivolumab was given following each of the two trial sequences. DNA from over 75 pretreatment melanoma tumor samples underwent TCRbeta immunosequencing. For about two dozen patients, matched tumor biopsies were obtained before treatment and at week 13, following single-agent nivolumab (arm A) or ipilimumab (arm B). The same lesion was the source of approximately 86% of the matched pre- and post-treatment tumor biopsy pairs. General conclusions and limits of the study: Tumor T-cell fraction and clonality were found to correlate with PD-L1 staining and CD8+ T-cell counts but not with mutational load. Clinical benefit was about 30 times more likely to be achieved by patients whose tumor T-cell fraction and clonality increased by week 13. Among patients in the nivolumab-first arm (arm A), tumor TIL clonality before treatment was associated with response (P = .04). The response-prediction model combining TCR metrics and mutation burden needs validation in larger, independent patient cohorts. Within-arm analyses of tumor T-cell fraction were limited by small sample sizes and reduced statistical power.

About this clone: Its antigen remains undetermined. No much larger clone is present one base from it, and per-base qualities are unavailable.

TCRbeta CDR3 regions were immunosequenced from genomic DNA with the immunoSEQ Assay. Prior to high-throughput sequencing, genomic DNA was amplified by bias-controlled multiplex PCR. The paper's data handling went like this. To quantify the absolute abundance of each unique TCRbeta CDR3 region, the sequences were collapsed and filtered. Clonality, defined as 1 minus Pielou's evenness, was calculated using productive rearrangements only. Tumor T-cell fraction was calculated by normalizing TCRbeta template counts to the amount of usable DNA, which was estimated from several housekeeping genes. A previously published method was used to identify clones with significantly greater frequencies in on-treatment samples than in baseline samples. Drawn from immuneACCESS, this table holds only the in-frame rearrangements with V and J called that TCRdb kept. Clones are partly lost; checked studies trace under half to an unresolved V gene and leave the rest unexplained. That table gives V, J and clone size, and the DNA gave D and trimming. This sample holds 3,500 to 5,000 clones; 23% were observed only once. In total, the top ten clones hold around 14% of the sample.

The sample's treatment or condition label, decoded: randomized to nivolumab then ipilimumab (arm A) or the reverse (arm B). Prior DNA-damaging chemotherapy had not been received by any trial patient. Samples came from patients with melanoma in CheckMate 064, a randomized, open-label phase II trial of sequential checkpoint blockade. Tumor TCR sequencing used genomic DNA from formalin-fixed paraffin-embedded (FFPE) tissue samples. Reading from cysteine to phenylalanine, the CDR3 counts 15 amino acids. Only the CDR3 DNA is retained, 45 bases long and in frame from the first base. Germline trimming amounts to 7 bases on V and 0 bases on J, with 7 as the count of junction bases outside the gene matches.

The material was tumor tissue (inferred from file names), obtained from a patient given nivolumab and ipilimumab in sequence. The rearrangement combines TRBV23-1 with TRBJ2-7; 9 central bases correspond to TRBD2. TRBV23-1 carries the ORF label, with uncertain function. This TCR was recovered from a human donor with melanoma. In nucleotide form, the sequence is TGCGCCAGCAACTCGCGGGAGGGAATCTCCTACGAGCAGTACTTC. This encodes CASNSREGISYEQYF.